Sequencing of this TCR beta chain was carried out in a study of blood T cell repertoires in COVID-19. Assignments of participants to cohorts depended upon their own reported clinical history. TCRdb keeps only in-frame clones here, not all; method: immunoSEQ multiplex PCR. The sample includes roughly 280,000 clones, approximately 89% of them seen just once. CDR1 is SGHRS, CDR2 YFSETQ, per germline. Trimming stripped 3 bases from V and 2 bases from J, with 11 bases between. This CDR3 region has 14 residues. This clone was seen only once. The chain carries TRBV5-1 and TRBJ1-1; D may be TRBD1 (6 bases). Specimen: PBMCs or T cells enriched from blood (not recorded which). The clonotype was recovered from a woman aged 60 to 75 who had recovered from COVID-19. The CDR3 DNA is TGCGCCAGCAGCTCGGAACAGGGAAACACTGAAGCTTTCTTT. It codes for CASSSEQGNTEAFF.